These 8 T cell receptor beta chains were all obtained from the same sample, sequenced in a study of blood T cell repertoires in COVID-19. Here immunoSEQ multiplex PCR was the method, and the copy in TCRdb shows in-frame clones only, minus some. In the table there are approximately 270,000 clones, 86% of which are singletons. Sequences were obtained from peripheral blood. These receptors originate from a man aged 35 to 55 with active or convalescent COVID-19.

This clone has just one count. This chain joins TRBV6-5 and TRBJ2-3, with D perhaps matching TRBD2 (5 bases). This CDR3 spans 11 amino acids. Trimming pared 6 bases from V and 5 bases from J, leaving 6 bases between. The germline CDR1 and CDR2 sequences are MNHEY and SVGAGI. CDR3 nucleotide sequence: TGTGCCAGCAGAGAGGGAGATACGCAGTATTTT. Amino acids: CASREGDTQYF.

V usage is TRBV7-8 and J usage is TRBJ1-2; a weak D match, TRBD1 (5 bases). Looked up from germline, CDR1 is SGHVS and CDR2 is FQNEAQ. Between the trimmed V and J ends, which lost 2 bases and 4 bases, there was a span of 14 bases. CDR3 size: 15 residues. The CDR3 loop is CASSLSGGVGYGYTF. The DNA for the CDR3 is TGTGCCAGCAGCTTAAGCGGGGGGGTTGGCTATGGCTACACCTTC.

The CDR3 bases are TGTGCCAGCAGCGTAGGCGGGGTCGACCAAGAGACCCAGTACTTC. The encoded protein is CASSVGGVDQETQYF. The chain recombines TRBV9 with TRBJ2-5, with a possible D match to TRBD2 (6 bases). This CDR3 region has 15 residues. Trimming took 0 bases from V and 0 from J, leaving 9 bases between them. The germline CDR1 and CDR2 sequences are SGDLS and YYNGEE.

The V gene is TRBV5-5, the J gene TRBJ1-2; 9 bases line up with TRBD1. Germline CDR1 and CDR2: SGHKS and YYEKEE (reference sequence). The CDR3 sequence is 16 residues long. With V trimmed by 4 bases and J by 8 bases, 15 bases remained unmatched. CDR3 sequence (DNA): TGTGCCAGCAGCCCACCGGACAGGGGTACGGTCGTAGGCTACACCTTC. Amino acid sequence: CASSPPDRGTVVGYTF.

The chain joins TRBV28 to TRBJ2-2; TRBD1 agrees at 7 bases. Germline CDR1 reads MDHEN; CDR2 reads SYDVKM. The V gene end was trimmed by 8 bases and the J gene end by 2 bases; junction bases not matched to a gene: 8. The CDR3 has 15 amino acids. This CDR3 is CASRQGGANTGELFF. The CDR3 bases are TGTGCCAGCCGACAAGGGGGCGCCAACACCGGGGAGCTGTTTTTT.

The rearrangement uses TRBV7-6 and TRBJ2-5, with D hard to call. Between the trimmed V and J ends, which lost 4 bases and 3 bases, there was a span of 3 bases. CDR3 length equals 11 residues. Germline V gives CDR1 SGHVS, CDR2 FNYEAQ. CDR3 in DNA: TGTGCCAGCAGCTCCGAAGAGACCCAGTACTTC. This sequence encodes CASSSEETQYF.

The V and J genes are TRBV10-2 and TRBJ2-7, with D unclear. Germline CDR1 WSHSY, CDR2 SAAADI. Trimming left V 3 bases short and J 2 bases short, with 17 bases between. The CDR3 loop spans 16 amino acids. The CDR3 protein is CASSEMLQLLPYEQYF. For the CDR3, the DNA is TGCGCCAGCAGTGAAATGTTACAGCTCCTACCCTACGAGCAGTACTTC.

The V call is TRBV5-5, the J call TRBJ1-5; D gene ambiguous. The V end lost 5 bases, the J end lost 6 bases, and 12 bases lay between the germline ends. The CDR3 consists of 13 residues. Germline values: CDR1 SGHKS, CDR2 YYEKEE (reference sequence). The CDR3 loop is CASSRTVTQPQHF. In DNA, the CDR3 is TGTGCCAGCAGTCGTACAGTAACTCAGCCCCAGCATTTT.